These 30 T cell receptor beta chains were sequenced from one sample in a study of blood T cell repertoires in COVID-19. Assay: immunoSEQ multiplex PCR; the TCRdb copy retains only in-frame clones and omits some. The table has around 200,000 clones, about 88% seen once. The sequenced material came from peripheral blood. These receptor sequences come from a middle-aged man with acute or convalescent COVID-19.

This clone was counted once. V usage is TRBV7-8 and J usage is TRBJ1-6; D is perhaps TRBD1 (6 bases). Trimming shortened V by 1 base and J by 1 base, and 14 bases separated the two germline ends. The CDR3 is made up of 18 amino acids. CDR1 is SGHVS, CDR2 FQNEAQ, per germline. As DNA, the CDR3 is TGTGCCAGCAGCTTAGTCGGACAGAGAGGGTCCTATAATTCACCCCTCCACTTT. The encoded protein is CASSLVGQRGSYNSPLHF. The complete variable domain, with remaining parts taken from reference TRBV7-8 and TRBJ1-6, reads GAGVSQSPRYKVAKRGQDVALRCDPISGHVSLFWYQQALGQGPEFLTYFQNEAQLDKSGLPSDRFFAERPEGSVSTLKIQRTQQEDSAVYLCASSLVGQRGSYNSPLHFGNGTRLTVT.

This clone was recorded only once. The J gene is TRBJ1-2, the V gene TRBV19, with D possibly TRBD1 on 5 matching bases. Trimming took 4 bases from V and 8 from J, leaving 17 bases between them. There are 14 residues in the CDR3. The germline V gene has CDR1 LNHDA and CDR2 SQIVND (reference sequence). This CDR3 is CASSKGQGSTGYTF. CDR3 DNA: TGTGCCAGTAGTAAGGGCCAGGGTTCCACAGGCTACACCTTC.

The rearrangement links TRBV27 to TRBJ2-2, with D possibly being TRBD1 (5 bases). CDR3 length equals 13 residues. The germline V gene encodes CDR1 MNHEY and CDR2 SMNVEV (reference sequence). Deletions cut 2 bases from V and 6 bases from J, with 7 bases between. CDR3 bases: TGTGCCAGCAGTTTACAAGGGGCCGGGGAGCTGTTTTTT. This sequence encodes CASSLQGAGELFF.

CDR3 region: CASSYVGSSYEQYF. CDR3 in DNA: TGTGCCAGCAGTTACGTAGGGAGCTCCTACGAGCAGTACTTC. The chain links TRBV6-6 to TRBJ2-7; the D gene is possibly TRBD2 (5 bases). The V gene's germline CDR1 is MNHNY and CDR2 SVGAGI (reference sequence). The CDR3 has 14 residues. Trimming took 2 bases from V and 0 from J, leaving 8 bases between them.

This chain joins TRBV28 and TRBJ2-5; 7 bases match TRBD1. The V gene end was trimmed by 6 bases and the J gene end by 2 bases; junction bases not matched to a gene: 6. Germline V gives CDR1 MDHEN, CDR2 SYDVKM. The CDR3 is 14 amino acids. The CDR3 spells CASSDPGQQETQYF. CDR3 nucleotides: TGTGCCAGCAGCGACCCGGGACAGCAAGAGACCCAGTACTTC. Variable domain in full (rest from reference TRBV28 and TRBJ2-5): DVKVTQSSRYLVKRTGEKVFLECVQDMDHENMFWYRQDPGLGLRLIYFSYDVKMKEKGDIPEGYSVSREKKERFSLILESASTNQTSMYLCASSDPGQQETQYFGPGTRLLVL.

The chain carries TRBV6-6 and TRBJ2-1, with TRBD1 matching 8 bases. V shed 6 bases and J 2 bases; nucleotides not matched to a gene: 3. Germline V gives CDR1 MNHNY, CDR2 SVGAGI (reference sequence). CDR3 length: 14 residues. The CDR3 sequence is CASSDRGAYNEQFF. The CDR3 DNA follows: TGTGCCAGCAGCGACAGGGGTGCCTACAATGAGCAGTTCTTC.

This clone has only one observation. The rearrangement joins TRBV4-3 to TRBJ2-2, with no clear D. The V end was cut by 0 bases, the J end by 7 bases, with 6 bases between. The CDR3 spans 13 residues. CDR1 is LGHNA and CDR2 is YSLEER in the germline V gene. The CDR3 loop reads CASSQEAHGELFF. The CDR3 DNA follows: TGCGCCAGCAGCCAAGAAGCCCACGGGGAGCTGTTTTTT.

This clone was picked up a small number of times. The chain employs TRBV24-1 and TRBJ2-2, with 8 bases matching TRBD1. From germline, CDR1 is KGHDR and CDR2 SFDVKD. Germline trimming cut 1 base from V and 3 bases from J; bases unmatched to any gene: 3. The CDR3 contains 16 residues. CDR3 protein: CATSDLRTGYTGELFF. The CDR3 nucleotides are TGTGCCACCAGTGATTTAAGGACAGGGTACACCGGGGAGCTGTTTTTT.

This clone was detected only a few times. J is TRBJ2-2 and V is TRBV4-1; TRBD2 matches 14 bases. Germline V CDR1 and CDR2: MGHRA, YSYEKL. The CDR3 is 18 residues long. J gave up 7 bases and V 1 base, and 8 bases lay outside the gene matches. The CDR3, as DNA: TGCGCCAGCAGCCAAGCCTCCGGGACTAGCGGGGGTAGCGGGGAGCTGTTTTTT. Its translation: CASSQASGTSGGSGELFF.

V and J are TRBV10-3 and TRBJ2-7; D is unresolved. The V and J ends lost 8 bases and 4 bases respectively, with 9 bases between them. The CDR3 loop spans 11 amino acids. Germline values: CDR1 ENHRY, CDR2 SYGVKD. CDR3: CAIGLAYEQYF. In nucleotides, the CDR3 is TGTGCCATCGGTTTGGCTTACGAGCAGTACTTC.

CDR3 in amino acids: CAGQQGIGTEAFF. The CDR3 region has the DNA TGTGCCGGACAACAGGGAATCGGCACTGAAGCTTTCTTT. The chain carries TRBV30 and TRBJ1-1; D might be TRBD1 (6 bases). The V gene's germline CDR1 is GTSNPN and CDR2 SVGIG (reference sequence). The length of the CDR3 is 13 residues. V gave up 8 bases and J gave up 4 bases, with 17 bases separating them.

This chain joins TRBV5-4 and TRBJ2-5, with a possible D match to TRBD2 (7 bases). The length of the CDR3 is 17 residues. Trimming stripped 0 bases from V and 7 bases from J, with 22 bases between. Germline-derived CDR1 and CDR2 are SGHNT and YYREEE (reference sequence). The CDR3 is CASSLGGGSPSGGTQYF. In nucleotides, the CDR3 is TGTGCCAGCAGCTTGGGAGGGGGTAGCCCCTCGGGGGGGACCCAGTACTTC.

The rearrangement uses TRBV9 and TRBJ2-1, with D uncertain. The CDR3 totals 13 residues. CDR1 SGDLS and CDR2 YYNGEE come from the germline V gene. Trimming cost V 2 bases and J 10 bases, with 13 bases left between them. The CDR3 sequence: CASSVPPTPEQFF. In nucleotides, the CDR3 is TGTGCCAGCAGCGTCCCCCCGACTCCAGAGCAGTTCTTC.

The chain uses TRBV7-2 and TRBJ1-4; 9 nucleotides agree with TRBD1. Germline V gene sequence: CDR1 SGHTA, CDR2 FQGNSA. The V and J ends lost 6 bases and 6 bases, in that order; junction bases with no gene match: 11. The CDR3 length is 16 residues. The CDR3 DNA reads TGTGCCAGCAGTTTTAACCGGGACAGGGAATATGAAAAACTGTTTTTT. This encodes CASSFNRDREYEKLFF. Combining the CDR3 with reference TRBV7-2 and TRBJ1-4 gives the whole variable domain GAGVSQSPSNKVTEKGKDVELRCDPISGHTALYWYRQSLGQGLEFLIYFQGNSAPDKSGLPSDRFSAERTGGSVSTLTIQRTQQEDSAVYLCASSFNRDREYEKLFFGSGTQLSVL.

The chain couples TRBV11-2 to TRBJ2-7, with a weak D call TRBD1 (5 bases). From germline, CDR1 is SGHAT and CDR2 FQNNGV. V was cut by 1 base and J by 3 bases, with 13 bases left in between. The CDR3 has 15 residues. In DNA, the CDR3 is TGTGCCAGCAGCTTAGGGGGCCTTGGGCACTACGAGCAGTACTTC. It codes for CASSLGGLGHYEQYF.

The count of this clone is one. The chain employs TRBV5-1 and TRBJ2-7; 11 bases are a match to TRBD2. Germline-derived CDR1 and CDR2 are SGHRS and YFSETQ. After removal of 3 bases from V and 3 bases from J, the junction contained 8 bases not matched to a gene. The CDR3 is 16 amino acids. Written as DNA, the CDR3 is TGCGCCAGCAGCTCCCTAGCGGGAGGTTCCCACTACGAGCAGTACTTC. Translation: CASSSLAGGSHYEQYF. The full variable domain, with the rest looked up from reference TRBV5-1 and TRBJ2-7, is KAGVTQTPRYLIKTRGQQVTLSCSPISGHRSVSWYQQTPGQGLQFLFEYFSETQRNKGNFPGRFSGRQFSNSRSEMNVSTLELGDSALYLCASSSLAGGSHYEQYFGPGTRLTVT.

The J gene is TRBJ1-4, the V gene TRBV15, with 8 positions matching TRBD1. From germline, CDR1 is LNHNV and CDR2 YYDKDF (reference sequence). V dropped 0 bases and J dropped 3; count of bases not matched to a gene: 3. This CDR3 spans 16 amino acids. CDR3 in DNA: TGTGCCACCAGCAGAGATCAGGGGGCGGCTAATGAAAAACTGTTTTTT. Translating gives CATSRDQGAANEKLFF. Full variable domain (remainder filled in from reference TRBV15 and TRBJ1-4): DAMVIQNPRYQVTQFGKPVTLSCSQTLNHNVMYWYQQKSSQAPKLLFHYYDKDFNNEADTPDNFQSRRPNTSFCFLDIRSPGLGDTAMYLCATSRDQGAANEKLFFGSGTQLSVL.

The V gene is TRBV5-4, the J gene TRBJ2-3; 7 bases are a match to TRBD2. Unmatched junction bases numbered 3, after V lost 2 bases and J lost 0 bases. CDR1 is SGHNT and CDR2 is YYREEE in the germline V gene (reference sequence). The CDR3 has 15 residues. The CDR3: CASSFLAASTDTQYF. The CDR3 nucleotides are TGTGCCAGCAGCTTCCTAGCGGCTAGCACAGATACGCAGTATTTT.

This clone appeared once. CDR3 sequence reads: CASSVEGAGEKLFF. The CDR3 coding sequence is TGTGCCAGCAGCGTAGAGGGGGCTGGTGAAAAACTGTTTTTT. The chain joins TRBV9 to TRBJ1-4, with 7 nucleotides matching TRBD1. Germline loops: CDR1 SGDLS, CDR2 YYNGEE. This CDR3 has 14 residues. Trimming removed 0 bases from V and 7 bases from J; junction bases left unmatched: 3.

J is TRBJ2-1 and V is TRBV7-3; TRBD2 agrees at 7 bases. Germline V gene lookup returns CDR1 SGHTA and CDR2 FQGTGA. CDR3 length: 14 residues. V gave up 5 bases and J gave up 9 bases; unmatched junction bases: 10. CDR3 nucleotide sequence: TGTGCCAGCAGCCCCCGGGGAGGGTACGGTGAGCAGTTCTTC. The encoded protein is CASSPRGGYGEQFF.

The rearrangement joins TRBV19 to TRBJ1-1; D not certain. The CDR3 is 12 residues long. The V end was cut by 5 bases, the J end by 3 bases, with 7 bases between. Germline CDR1 LNHDA, CDR2 SQIVND (reference sequence). CDR3 in amino acids: CASSAGYTEAFF. CDR3 DNA: TGTGCCAGTAGTGCGGGGTACACTGAAGCTTTCTTT.

Only one count was recorded for this clone. The CDR3 here is CASSALAGGGDTQYF. The CDR3, as DNA: TGTGCCAGCAGCGCCCTAGCGGGAGGCGGAGATACGCAGTATTTT. The chain recombines TRBV7-7 with TRBJ2-3, with 11 nucleotides matching TRBD2. Germline CDR1 and CDR2: SSHAT and FNYEAQ (reference sequence). CDR3 length equals 15 residues. Trimming cost V 5 bases and J 5 bases; bases outside gene matches: 6.

J is TRBJ1-5 and V is TRBV19; D perhaps matches TRBD1 (5 bases). Germline-derived CDR1 and CDR2 are LNHDA and SQIVND (reference sequence). The CDR3 has 14 amino acids. Deletions cut 7 bases from V and 4 bases from J, with 14 bases between. CDR3 in DNA: TGTGCCAGTACCCCTCCCGGGGGAAATCAGCCCCAGCATTTT. This sequence encodes CASTPPGGNQPQHF.

This clone was recorded once. This chain joins TRBV6-5 and TRBJ2-1, with TRBD2 matching 8 bases. This CDR3 has 16 residues. The V gene end was trimmed by 0 bases and the J gene end by 0 bases; junction bases not matched to a gene: 1. Germline assignment: CDR1 MNHEY and CDR2 SVGAGI. In DNA, the CDR3 is TGTGCCAGCAGTTACTCGGCGGGAGGCTCCTACAATGAGCAGTTCTTC. This codes for CASSYSAGGSYNEQFF.

DNA for the CDR3: TGTGCCAGCAGTTACGGGACAGGGAGTCAGCCCCAGCATTTT. It translates to CASSYGTGSQPQHF. The chain is built from TRBV6-5 and TRBJ1-5; 9 bases match TRBD1. CDR1 MNHEY and CDR2 SVGAGI come from the germline V gene. The CDR3 spans 14 residues. V shed 2 bases and J 6 bases; nucleotides not matched to a gene: 2.

The chain links TRBV2 to TRBJ2-5; D perhaps matches TRBD1 (6 bases). Trimming left V 2 bases short and J 9 bases short, with 10 bases between. Germline values: CDR1 SNHLY, CDR2 FYNNEI. This CDR3 has 12 amino acids. CDR3 sequence reads: CASSEKDSSQYF. CDR3 nucleotide sequence: TGTGCCAGCAGTGAAAAGGACAGTTCCCAGTACTTC.

The rearrangement joins TRBV5-1 to TRBJ2-2; no clear D. The CDR3 loop spans 17 amino acids. Trimming pared 4 bases from V and 7 bases from J, leaving 23 bases between. CDR1 SGHRS and CDR2 YFSETQ come from the germline V gene. The CDR3 DNA reads as TGCGCCAGCAGCCTACCCCCGGCAGGTCGGTACCTCGGGGAGCTGTTTTTT. Translated: CASSLPPAGRYLGELFF.

This chain connects TRBV5-4 to TRBJ2-1; possibly TRBD2 for D (5 bases). Trimming left V 4 bases short and J 6 bases short, with 11 bases between. The CDR3 is made up of 13 amino acids. Per the germline V gene, CDR1 is SGHNT and CDR2 is YYREEE (reference sequence). The CDR3 DNA is TGTGCCAGCAGCCAAGAAGCGGTCAATGAGCAGTTCTTC. Translation: CASSQEAVNEQFF.

This clone was recorded once. This rearrangement joins TRBV19 to TRBJ1-5; 7 nucleotides align to TRBD1. J lost 2 bases, V lost 9 bases, and 10 bases had no gene match. Germline V CDR1 and CDR2: LNHDA, SQIVND (reference sequence). CDR3 length: 15 amino acids. The CDR3 is CASADRVLGNQPQHF. In DNA form, the CDR3 reads TGTGCCAGCGCCGACAGGGTACTGGGCAATCAGCCCCAGCATTTT.

The rearrangement links TRBV28 to TRBJ2-7; maybe TRBD1 (5 bases). Per the germline V gene, CDR1 is MDHEN and CDR2 is SYDVKM. CDR3 length: 14 amino acids. Trimming removed 6 bases from V and 2 bases from J, with 14 bases in between. Here the CDR3 reads CASRTTVLTYEQYF. The DNA of the CDR3 is TGTGCCAGCAGGACGACAGTCCTAACCTACGAGCAGTACTTC. Full variable domain (outside the CDR3, taken from reference TRBV28 and TRBJ2-7): DVKVTQSSRYLVKRTGEKVFLECVQDMDHENMFWYRQDPGLGLRLIYFSYDVKMKEKGDIPEGYSVSREKKERFSLILESASTNQTSMYLCASRTTVLTYEQYFGPGTRLTVT.